The clone carrying this T cell receptor beta chain was seen more than once but under ten times. Its target is unknown. This sample is part of a study of identical twins. Germline values: CDR1 MNHNS, CDR2 SASEGT. The CDR3 runs to 14 residues. V lost 4 bases to trimming and J lost 2 bases, with 6 bases between them. Study results and limitations: The models systematically underestimated how much out-of-frame TCR alpha was shared in monozygotic twins.

MiXCR, run by TCRdb on the 5' RACE reads, gives a single entry per CDR3 protein. This table has hundreds of thousands of distinct CDR3 sequences, less than 25% appearing once. These data also formed part of another study, on T cells expressing NK-cell markers. That study reports: The study sequenced eight donors, seven HCMV-seropositive and one seronegative. Dominant NKG2C+ clonotypes were found to form roughly 1.0-7.0% of CD8+ T cells in six donors.

The V gene is TRBV6-1, the J gene TRBJ2-6; possibly TRBD1 for D (5 bases). The clonotype was recovered from a woman between 18 and 29 years old in good health. The material sequenced was CD4+ T cells sorted from blood. CDR3 sequence: CASSGTTGANVLTF. Here the CDR3 DNA reads TGTGCCAGCAGTGGGACAACTGGGGCCAACGTCCTGACTTTC.